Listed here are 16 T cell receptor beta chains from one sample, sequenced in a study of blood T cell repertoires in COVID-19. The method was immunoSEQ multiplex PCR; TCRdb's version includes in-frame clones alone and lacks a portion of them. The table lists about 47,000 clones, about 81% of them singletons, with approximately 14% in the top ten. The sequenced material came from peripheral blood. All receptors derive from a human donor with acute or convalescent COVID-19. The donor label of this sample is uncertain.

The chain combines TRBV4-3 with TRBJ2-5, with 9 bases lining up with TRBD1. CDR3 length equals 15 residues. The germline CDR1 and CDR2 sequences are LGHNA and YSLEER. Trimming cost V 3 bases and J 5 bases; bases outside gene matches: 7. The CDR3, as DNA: TGCGCCAGCAGCCAGGAACCGGGACAGGGTGAGACCCAGTACTTC. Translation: CASSQEPGQGETQYF.

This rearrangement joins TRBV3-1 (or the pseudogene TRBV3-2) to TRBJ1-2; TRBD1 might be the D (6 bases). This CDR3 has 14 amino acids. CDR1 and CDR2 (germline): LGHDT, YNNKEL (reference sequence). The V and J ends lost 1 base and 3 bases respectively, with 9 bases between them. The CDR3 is CASSQGPGDYGYTF. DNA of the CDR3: TGTGCCAGCAGCCAAGGTCCAGGGGACTATGGCTACACCTTC.

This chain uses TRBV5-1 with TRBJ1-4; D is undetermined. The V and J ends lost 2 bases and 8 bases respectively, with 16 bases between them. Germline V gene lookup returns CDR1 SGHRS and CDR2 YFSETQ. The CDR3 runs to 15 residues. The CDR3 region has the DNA TGCGCCAGCAGCTTCGATGGAGGGCGCGGAGAAAAACTGTTTTTT. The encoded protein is CASSFDGGRGEKLFF.

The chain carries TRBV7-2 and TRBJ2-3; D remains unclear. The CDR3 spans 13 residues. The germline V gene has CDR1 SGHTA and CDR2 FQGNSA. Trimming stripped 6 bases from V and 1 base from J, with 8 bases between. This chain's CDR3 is CASSYTRTDTQYF. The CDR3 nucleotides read TGTGCCAGCAGTTACACCCGCACAGATACGCAGTATTTT.

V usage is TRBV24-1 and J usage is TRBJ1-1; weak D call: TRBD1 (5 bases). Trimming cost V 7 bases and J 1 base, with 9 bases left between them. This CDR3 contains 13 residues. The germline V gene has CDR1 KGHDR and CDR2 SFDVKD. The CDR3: CATRMTENTEAFF. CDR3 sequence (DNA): TGTGCCACCAGGATGACAGAGAACACTGAAGCTTTCTTT.

The CDR3 DNA sequence: TGTGCCAGCAGTTCATCCCTCGGCAATGAGCAGTTCTTC. Residues: CASSSSLGNEQFF. This chain uses TRBV27 with TRBJ2-1; D remains unclear. The V end was cut by 4 bases, the J end by 6 bases, with 10 bases between. Germline V gene data show CDR1 as MNHEY and CDR2 as SMNVEV (reference sequence). This CDR3 spans 13 amino acids.

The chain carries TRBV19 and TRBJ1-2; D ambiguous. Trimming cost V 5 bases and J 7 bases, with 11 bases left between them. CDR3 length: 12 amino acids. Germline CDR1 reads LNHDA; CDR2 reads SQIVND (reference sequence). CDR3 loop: CASSSQPSGYTF. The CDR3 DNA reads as TGTGCCAGTAGTTCACAACCGTCTGGCTACACCTTC.

CDR3 in DNA: TGTGCCAGCCTTCTAGCGGGGGGCCCGTACAATGAGCAGTTCTTC. Residues: CASLLAGGPYNEQFF. J is TRBJ2-1 and V is TRBV6-5; TRBD2 agrees at 11 bases. The CDR3 is made up of 15 amino acids. Germline assignment: CDR1 MNHEY and CDR2 SVGAGI. The trim removed 8 bases at V and 4 bases at J, leaving 7 bases unmatched.

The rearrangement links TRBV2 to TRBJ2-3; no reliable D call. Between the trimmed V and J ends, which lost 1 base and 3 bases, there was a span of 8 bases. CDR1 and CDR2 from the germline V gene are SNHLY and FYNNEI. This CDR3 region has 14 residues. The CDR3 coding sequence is TGTGCCAGCAGTGAAGGAATAGTAACAGATACGCAGTATTTT. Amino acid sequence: CASSEGIVTDTQYF. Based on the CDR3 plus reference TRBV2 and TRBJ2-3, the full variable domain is EPEVTQTPSHQVTQMGQEVILRCVPISNHLYFYWYRQILGQKVEFLVSFYNNEISEKSEIFDDQFSVERPDGSNFTLKIRSTKLEDSAMYFCASSEGIVTDTQYFGPGTRLTVL.

CDR3 coding DNA: TGTGCCAGCAGCGTGGACTGGGGCAAAAACATTCAGTACTTC. This sequence encodes CASSVDWGKNIQYF. This chain links TRBV7-2 with TRBJ2-4; D may be TRBD2 (5 bases). This CDR3 spans 14 amino acids. With 5 bases removed from V and 3 bases from J, the gap between germline ends came to 11 bases. Germline assignment: CDR1 SGHTA and CDR2 FQGNSA. The full variable domain, completed using reference TRBV7-2 and TRBJ2-4, is GAGVSQSPSNKVTEKGKDVELRCDPISGHTALYWYRQSLGQGLEFLIYFQGNSAPDKSGLPSDRFSAERTGGSVSTLTIQRTQQEDSAVYLCASSVDWGKNIQYFGAGTRLSVL.

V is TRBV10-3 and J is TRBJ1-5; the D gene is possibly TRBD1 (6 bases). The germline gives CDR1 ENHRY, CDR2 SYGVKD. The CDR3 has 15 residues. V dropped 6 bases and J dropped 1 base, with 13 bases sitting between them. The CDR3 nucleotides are TGTGCCATCAGCCGGGACAACATGAGCAATCAGCCCCAGCATTTT. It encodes CAISRDNMSNQPQHF.

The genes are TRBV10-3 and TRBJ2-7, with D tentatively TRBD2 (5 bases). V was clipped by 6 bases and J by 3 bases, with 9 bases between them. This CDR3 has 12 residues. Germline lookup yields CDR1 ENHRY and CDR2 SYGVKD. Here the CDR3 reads CAIRSSRYEQYF. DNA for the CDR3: TGTGCCATCAGATCTAGCCGCTACGAGCAGTACTTC.

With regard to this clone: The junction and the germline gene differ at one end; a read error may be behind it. The chain's CDR3 is CASGLGRGIEAFF. Here the CDR3 DNA reads TGTGCCAGCGGCTTAGGTCGGGGGATTGAAGCTTTCTTT. The rearrangement links TRBV7-9 to TRBJ1-1, with D possibly TRBD1 on 5 matching bases. Looked up from germline, CDR1 is SEHNR and CDR2 is FQNEAQ (reference sequence). The CDR3 has 13 amino acids.

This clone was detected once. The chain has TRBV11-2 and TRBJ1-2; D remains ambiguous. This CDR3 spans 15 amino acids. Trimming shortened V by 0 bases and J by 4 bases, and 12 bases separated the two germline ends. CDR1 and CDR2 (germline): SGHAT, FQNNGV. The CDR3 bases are TGTGCCAGCAGCTTAGATTCGGCAGGCCGCTATGGCTACACCTTC. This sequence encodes CASSLDSAGRYGYTF.

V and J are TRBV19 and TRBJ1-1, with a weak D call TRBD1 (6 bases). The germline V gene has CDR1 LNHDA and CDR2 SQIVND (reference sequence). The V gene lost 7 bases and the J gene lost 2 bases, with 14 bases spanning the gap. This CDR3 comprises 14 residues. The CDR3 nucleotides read TGTGCCAGTAAAGGGGGGGGGCGAAACACTGAAGCTTTCTTT. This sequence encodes CASKGGGRNTEAFF.

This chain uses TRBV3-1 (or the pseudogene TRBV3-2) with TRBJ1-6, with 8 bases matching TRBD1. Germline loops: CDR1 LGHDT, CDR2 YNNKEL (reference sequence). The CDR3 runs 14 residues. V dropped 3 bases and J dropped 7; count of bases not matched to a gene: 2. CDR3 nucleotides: TGTGCCAGCAGCCATGACAGGGGAAATTCACCCCTCCACTTT. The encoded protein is CASSHDRGNSPLHF.